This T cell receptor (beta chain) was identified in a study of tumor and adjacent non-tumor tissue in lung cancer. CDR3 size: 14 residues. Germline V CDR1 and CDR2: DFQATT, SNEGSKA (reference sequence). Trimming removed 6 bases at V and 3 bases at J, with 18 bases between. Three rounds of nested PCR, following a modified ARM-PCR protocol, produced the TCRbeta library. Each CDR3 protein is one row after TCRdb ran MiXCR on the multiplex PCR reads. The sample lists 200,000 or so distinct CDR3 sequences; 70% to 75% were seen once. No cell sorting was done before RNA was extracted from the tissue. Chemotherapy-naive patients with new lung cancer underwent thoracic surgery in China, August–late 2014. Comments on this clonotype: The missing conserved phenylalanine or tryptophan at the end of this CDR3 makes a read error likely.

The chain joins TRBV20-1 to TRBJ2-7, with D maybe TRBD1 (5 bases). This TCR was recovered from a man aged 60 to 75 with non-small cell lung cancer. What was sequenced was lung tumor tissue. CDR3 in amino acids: CSALTSQGIYEQYI. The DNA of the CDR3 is TGCAGTGCATTGACGAGCCAGGGTATCTACGAGCAGTACATC.